This T cell receptor (beta chain) was sequenced in a study of T-cell memory formation after mild COVID-19. Whole-study findings and limits: CM and EM subsets held most contracting CD4+ clones; EMRA held CD8+ ones. There were some responding clones in pre-infection memory, which suggested that cross-reactive memory had joined. What remained unconfirmed was the SARS-CoV-2 specificity of second-wave clones peaking on day 37. Clones shrinking between day 15 and 85 showed a balanced CD4/CD8 split, and those that grew later tilted toward CD4+.

V gave up 6 bases and J gave up 4 bases; unmatched junction bases: 7. The CDR3 sequence is 15 residues long. Germline CDR1 and CDR2: LNHNV and YYDKDF (reference sequence). TCRdb reprocessed the 5' RACE reads with MiXCR, giving one entry per CDR3 protein. The sample holds 100,000 to 140,000 distinct CDR3 sequences; 13% to 15% are singletons and the top ten take around 40%. The sample holds many counts of this clonotype. The antigen is unknown. The material sequenced was PBMCs or a T cell subset sorted from them (not recorded which). The rearrangement links TRBV15 to TRBJ2-3; 10 bases line up with TRBD1. This TCR derives from a man between 18 and 35 years old who had mild COVID-19 (a few samples of this study predate the infection). Cell type and time point are not known. The CDR3 coding sequence is TGTGCCACCAGGGGAGACAGGGGGCTCGCAGATACGCAGTATTTT. It yields the protein CATRGDRGLADTQYF.